A selection of T cell receptor beta chains follows, all from one sample in a study of graft-versus-host responses after intestinal transplantation. Data came from immunoSEQ multiplex PCR; TCRdb stores just in-frame clones and leaves some out. The top ten hold about 0.18% of the sample, which has about 120,000 clones, 90% seen once. The antigens for these receptors are not known. The sequenced sample was unstimulated CD4+ T cells sorted from spleen or lymph node cells, obtained before intestinal transplant. The receptors shown here come from a human donor who received an intestinal transplant. CDR3s include the opening cysteine and the closing phenylalanine or tryptophan. A D gene is named only where the DNA matches it firmly. The size of a clone is reported for some rows only, either as once, few or many, or as a class for expanded clones.

size | D | J | V | DNA | CDR3
- | TRBD2 | TRBJ2-5 | TRBV5-1 | TGCGCCAGCAGCTTGGTTTGGAGCGGGAGGGCGGGAGAGACCCAGTACTTC | CASSLVWSGRAGETQYF
once | TRBD1 | TRBJ2-7 | TRBV18 | TGTGCCAGCTCACCACGACCCAGGGGGCAGACCTACGAGCAGTACTTC | CASSPRPRGQTYEQYF
- | - | TRBJ1-5 | TRBV29-1 | TGCAGCGTTGCGACAGGCCGCGATCAGCCCCAGCATTTT | CSVATGRDQPQHF
- | TRBD2 | TRBJ2-3 | TRBV6-1 | TGTGCCAGCAGGACTAGCGGGAGGACAGATACGCAGTATTTT | CASRTSGRTDTQYF
- | TRBD1 | TRBJ1-2 | TRBV28 | TGTGCCAGCAGTTTATGGGGACAGGGGGCATCAAACTATGGCTACACCTTC | CASSLWGQGASNYGYTF
- | - | TRBJ1-2 | TRBV6-1 | TGTGCCAGCAGCGCGGGAGGGGGATTTGGCTACACCTTC | CASSAGGGFGYTF
- | - | TRBJ1-5 | TRBV4-1 | TGCGCCAGCAGCATCAGACAGGATCAGCCCCAGCATTTT | CASSIRQDQPQHF
few | - | TRBJ1-2 | TRBV25-1 | TGTGCCAGCACAGACAGCCTGGAACTGGGCTACACCTTC | CASTDSLELGYTF
- | - | TRBJ1-2 | TRBV20-1 | TGCAGCCAGGTTTCCGGCTGGGGCTACACCTTC | CSQVSGWGYTF
- | TRBD1 | TRBJ2-1 | TRBV5-1 | TGCGCCAGCAGCTTAGCACAGGGGGAAAATGAGCAGTTCTTC | CASSLAQGENEQFF
- | - | TRBJ1-1 | TRBV18 | TGTGCCAGCTCACCGGGGCAGGGAGGCACTGAAGCTTTCTTT | CASSPGQGGTEAFF
- | - | TRBJ1-2 | TRBV4-3 | TGCGCCAGCAGCCAAGTGAGTCTGTTGGGGCAGAGTGGCTACACCTTC | CASSQVSLLGQSGYTF
once | - | TRBJ2-7 | TRBV6-1 | TGTGCCAGCAGTGAAGGCGCAGGGCCCTACGAGCAGTACTTC | CASSEGAGPYEQYF
once | - | TRBJ2-1 | TRBV27 | TGTGCCAGCAACCGGCAGGGACTCTACAATGAGCAGTTCTTC | CASNRQGLYNEQFF
- | TRBD1 | TRBJ2-1 | TRBV28 | TGTGCCAGCAGCCCTAGGGGACAGGGGTCCCATGAGCAGTTCTTC | CASSPRGQGSHEQFF
- | TRBD2 | TRBJ2-3 | TRBV6-5 | TGTGCCAGCAGTTACTCTCCCGGGGGGGGAGATACGCAGTATTTT | CASSYSPGGGDTQYF
- | - | TRBJ1-4 | TRBV13 | TGTGCCAGCAGCCTCCGGAGGAATGAAAAACTGTTTTTT | CASSLRRNEKLFF
- | TRBD1 | TRBJ2-1 | TRBV15 | TGTGCCACCAGCAGGACTAGGACAGGGGCGGGGTACAATGAGCAGTTCTTC | CATSRTRTGAGYNEQFF
- | TRBD1 | TRBJ2-3 | TRBV29-1 | TGCAGCGTTCCCAGGACAGGGCTCGCAGATACGCAGTATTTT | CSVPRTGLADTQYF
- | - | TRBJ2-2 | TRBV2 | TGTGCCAGCAGTGACGAGGGGACTTACACCGGGGAGCTGTTTTTT | CASSDEGTYTGELFF
- | - | TRBJ2-5 | TRBV5-1 | TGCGCCAGCAGCCCGACATCGGACACGAAGACCCAGTACTTC | CASSPTSDTKTQYF
- | TRBD2 | TRBJ2-5 | TRBV5-1 | TGCGCCAGCAGCCTGCAGGTAGCGGGAGGGCAGCAGTACTTC | CASSLQVAGGQQYF
few | - | TRBJ2-7 | TRBV6-4 | TGTGCCAGCAGTGACTACAGGGATTTCTCCTACGAGCAGTACTTC | CASSDYRDFSYEQYF
- | - | TRBJ2-7 | TRBV28 | TGTGCCAGCAGGGAGGTACCCTACGAGCAGTACTTC | CASREVPYEQYF
- | - | TRBJ2-7 | TRBV2 | TGTGCCGGGGAAGGACAGACTCCCTACGAGCAGTACTTC | CAGEGQTPYEQYF
- | - | TRBJ2-3 | TRBV5-8 | TGTGCCAGCAGCTTCGGGTCGGGGGAGTACACAGATACGCAGTATTTT | CASSFGSGEYTDTQYF
once | TRBD1 | TRBJ2-2 | TRBV5-1 | TGCGCCAGCAGCTTGGGGGACAGCCTGAGGACCGGGGAGCTGTTTTTT | CASSLGDSLRTGELFF
- | - | TRBJ1-6 | TRBV30 | TGTGCCTGGAGTGTACACAGCTCCTATAATTCACCCCTCCACTTT | CAWSVHSSYNSPLHF
- | TRBD1 | TRBJ2-2 | TRBV5-1 | TGCGCCAGCAGGCCCGGGACAGCGACCACCGGGGAGCTGTTTTTT | CASRPGTATTGELFF
- | - | TRBJ1-1 | TRBV6-6 | TGTGCCAGCAGTTACTCAGGGGGCACTGAAGCTTTCTTT | CASSYSGGTEAFF
- | - | TRBJ1-3 | TRBV9 | TGTGTCAGCAGCGTGAGAGAGGGATTGATTGGAAACACCATATATTTT | CVSSVREGLIGNTIYF
- | - | TRBJ2-2 | TRBV11-2 | TGTGCCAGCACCTTAGGTCGCGGATACACCGGGGAGCTGTTTTTT | CASTLGRGYTGELFF
- | TRBD2 | TRBJ2-5 | TRBV11-2 | TGTGCCAGCAGACTAGCGGGGGGAGGTCGGGAGACCCAGTACTTC | CASRLAGGGRETQYF
- | - | TRBJ2-1 | TRBV30 | TGTGCCGGGTCGGCCGGGAATGAGCAGTTCTTC | CAGSAGNEQFF
- | TRBD1 | TRBJ2-7 | TRBV6-1 | TGTGCCAGCAGGGGACAGGGTCTGTCCTACGAGCAGTACTTC | CASRGQGLSYEQYF
- | - | TRBJ2-7 | TRBV2 | TGTGCCAGCAGTGAACTAGCCGAACACGAGCAGTACTTC | CASSELAEHEQYF
- | TRBD1 | TRBJ2-7 | TRBV6-1 | TGTGCCAGCAGTGTAGGGGACAGAGCCTACGAGCAGTACTTC | CASSVGDRAYEQYF
few | - | TRBJ1-1 | TRBV28 | TGTGCCAGCAGTTTCTGGGGGGGCCCCACTGAAGCTTTCTTT | CASSFWGGPTEAFF
- | - | TRBJ1-2 | TRBV19 | TGTGCCAGTTCCCGGGAGGGGCAGAACACCTTC | CASSREGQNTF
once | TRBD2 | TRBJ2-5 | TRBV10-3 | TGTGCCATCAGTGAGCAGTTAGCGGGGGGAGAGACCCAGTACTTC | CAISEQLAGGETQYF
- | - | TRBJ2-3 | TRBV5-8 | TGTGCCAGCAGCTTGGGGGGGGACTCAGATACGCAGTATTTT | CASSLGGDSDTQYF
once | - | TRBJ1-2 | TRBV30 | TGTGCCTGCTCAGCTAACTATGGCTACACCTTC | CACSANYGYTF
once | TRBD1 | TRBJ1-6 | TRBV7-2 | TGTGCCAGCAGCTTTAGGCAGGGGGATTCACCCCTCCACTTT | CASSFRQGDSPLHF
- | TRBD1 | TRBJ1-1 | TRBV4-3 | TGCGCCAGCAGCCAAACCCGGGACAGGGGAACTGAAGCTTTCTTT | CASSQTRDRGTEAFF
- | - | TRBJ2-2 | TRBV7-9 | TGTGCCAGCAGCTTATCAGCCGGGGAGCTGTTTTTT | CASSLSAGELFF
- | TRBD1 | TRBJ2-7 | TRBV16 | TGTGCCAGCAGCCATAGGGGGCCAGGCCCCCTTTCCTACGAGCAGTACTTC | CASSHRGPGPLSYEQYF
- | TRBD1 | TRBJ2-7 | TRBV5-1 | TGCGCCAGCAGCCCGGGACAGTCCTACGAGCAGTACTTC | CASSPGQSYEQYF
- | - | TRBJ1-1 | TRBV7-9 | TGTGCCAGCAGCCCTCGTAGAAACACTGAAGCTTTCTTT | CASSPRRNTEAFF
- | - | TRBJ1-4 | TRBV7-9 | TGTGCCACCGCCGGAGACAGGATTGCAACTAATGAAAAACTGTTTTTT | CATAGDRIATNEKLFF
- | TRBD1 | TRBJ1-1 | TRBV7-2 | TGTGCCAGCAGCCAGGGACAGGGGTACACTGAAGCTTTCTTT | CASSQGQGYTEAFF
- | TRBD1 | TRBJ2-3 | TRBV7-9 | TGTGCCAGCAGAGCGGCAGGACAGGGGTGGGGTACGCAGTATTTT | CASRAAGQGWGTQYF
- | - | TRBJ1-2 | TRBV11-2 | TGTGCCAGCAGCCCCCAGGTTGGCAACTATGGCTACACCTTC | CASSPQVGNYGYTF
- | - | TRBJ2-6 | TRBV2 | TGTGCCTCAGGCGGGGAGGGGGCCAACGTCCTGACTTTC | CASGGEGANVLTF
- | - | TRBJ1-1 | TRBV29-1 | TGCAGCGCTCGGGGGGGGCGGACTGAAGCTTTCTTT | CSARGGRTEAFF
- | TRBD1 | TRBJ1-6 | TRBV5-1 | TGCGCCAGCAGCACGAGGACAGGCCCCGATTCACCCCTCCACTTT | CASSTRTGPDSPLHF